The clone carrying this T cell receptor beta chain has at least ten counts. Its antigen is still unknown. This sample was taken from a study of human T cells and chemical hapten exposure. At the level of the study: Largely, small differences in pooled library volume made per-sample TCR yields vary.

Individual cDNA molecules in this library carried unique molecular identifiers. As processed by the authors: Samples held a median of 95,638 TCRs, range roughly 20,000–750,000. TCRdb passed the reads through MiXCR, listing each CDR3 protein once. TCRdb's processing, not the authors' own work, is the source of the V and J calls. The data hold about 120,000 distinct CDR3 sequences, with over 7% observed a single time. Regarding the study as a whole: TCRs exceeding 1 in 1000 frequency stayed unchanged with DPC sensitization.

This CDR3 comprises 14 residues. J gave up 6 bases and V 0 bases, and 5 bases lay outside the gene matches. Germline CDR1 and CDR2: SGHRS and YFSETQ. Before extraction, the whole blood was not fractionated, and total RNA was taken from it. Source material: whole blood. The gene calls are TRBV5-1 and TRBJ1-1, with 7 positions matching TRBD1. This clonotype originated in a human donor in good health. Some clones in this sample may be carry-over from other donors' samples. The CDR3 DNA follows: TGCGCCAGCAGCTTGGCCAGGGGGGATCCTGAAGCTTTCTTT. It yields the protein CASSLARGDPEAFF. Complete variable domain (other parts from reference TRBV5-1 and TRBJ1-1): KAGVTQTPRYLIKTRGQQVTLSCSPISGHRSVSWYQQTPGQGLQFLFEYFSETQRNKGNFPGRFSGRQFSNSRSEMNVSTLELGDSALYLCASSLARGDPEAFFGQGTRLTVV.